The 5 T cell receptor beta chains listed next were all sequenced from one sample in a study of cytomegalovirus exposure and HLA in healthy donors. The PCR contained 60 Vbeta and 13 Jbeta primers. Some clones are missing from TCRdb's copy, which holds only in-frame ones; the method was immunoSEQ multiplex PCR. This table has 100,000 to 150,000 clones, 70% to 80% appearing once. Material: PBMCs. These receptors all stem from a female donor in good health and CMV-seropositive.

The gene calls are TRBV6-5 and TRBJ1-6; 7 bases are a match to TRBD1. Germline assignment: CDR1 MNHEY and CDR2 SVGAGI. The CDR3 spans 13 residues. V lost 6 bases, J lost 6 bases, and 2 bases stayed unmatched. The CDR3 spells CASRYRGNSPLHF. CDR3 in DNA: TGTGCCAGCAGATACAGGGGTAATTCACCCCTCCACTTT.

This rearrangement joins TRBV4-1 to TRBJ1-3, with D perhaps TRBD1 (5 bases). This CDR3 comprises 16 residues. Germline V lookup: CDR1 MGHRA, CDR2 YSYEKL. The V gene lost 3 bases and the J gene lost 3 bases, with 15 bases spanning the gap. As DNA, the CDR3 is TGCGCCAGCAGCCAGACTGGGGGGGTCGGTGGAAACACCATATATTTT. Residues: CASSQTGGVGGNTIYF.

This clone was observed a handful of times. The J gene is TRBJ1-1, the V gene TRBV18; 8 positions agree with TRBD1. The ends lost 1 base at V and 1 base at J; junction bases unmatched: 5. CDR3 size: 16 residues. The V gene's germline CDR1 is KGHSH and CDR2 LQKENI. The DNA of the CDR3 is TGTGCCAGCTCACCACGGCAGGGGGCCACGAACACTGAAGCTTTCTTT. Translating gives CASSPRQGATNTEAFF.

This clone is a singleton in its sample. V usage is TRBV5-5 and J usage is TRBJ2-7, with D unclear. The CDR3 is 11 amino acids. CDR1 and CDR2 from the germline V gene are SGHKS and YYEKEE (reference sequence). V shed 3 bases and J shed 5 bases, with 6 bases lying between them. In DNA form, the CDR3 reads TGTGCCAGCAGCTCGGCGGACGAGCAGTACTTC. It translates to CASSSADEQYF.

The chain recombines TRBV13 with TRBJ2-1; maybe TRBD2 (6 bases). Germline loops: CDR1 PRHDT, CDR2 FYEKMQ (reference sequence). This CDR3 has 16 amino acids. V shed 2 bases and J shed 7 bases, with 18 bases lying between them. CDR3 residues: CASSLYEGKGRNEQFF. The CDR3 nucleotides read TGTGCCAGCAGCTTATATGAGGGGAAAGGGAGGAATGAGCAGTTCTTC.